This T cell receptor (beta chain) derives from a study of cytomegalovirus exposure and HLA in healthy donors. Whole-study findings and limits: The number of N-insertions in an Asian-associated ancestry cluster was reportedly below the 666-donor mean in a later analysis.

Per the germline V gene, CDR1 is SGHNT and CDR2 is YENEEA. V lost 2 bases and J lost 7; bases outside the gene matches: 13. This CDR3 has 18 residues. On this clone itself: The antigen remains unidentified.

PCR primers comprised 60 Vbeta and 13 Jbeta primers. TCRdb keeps only in-frame clones here, not all; method: immunoSEQ multiplex PCR. Here the sample table reports approximately 20,000 clones. V gene TRBV11-3 combines with J gene TRBJ2-2, with 10 bases matching TRBD2. This TCR came from a man in his 60s in good health and CMV-seropositive. Input material: PBMCs. CDR3 coding DNA: TGTGCCAGCAGCTTAACCACTCTTACTAGCGGGACCGGCGGGGAGCTGTTTTTT. This encodes CASSLTTLTSGTGGELFF.